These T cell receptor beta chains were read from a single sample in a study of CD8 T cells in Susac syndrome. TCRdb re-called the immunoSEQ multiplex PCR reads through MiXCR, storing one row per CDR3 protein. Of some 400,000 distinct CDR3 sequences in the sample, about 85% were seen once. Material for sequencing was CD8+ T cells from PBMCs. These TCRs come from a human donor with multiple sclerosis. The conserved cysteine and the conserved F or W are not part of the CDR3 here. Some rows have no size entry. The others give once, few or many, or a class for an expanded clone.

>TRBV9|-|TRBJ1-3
ASSAPAIGAIY
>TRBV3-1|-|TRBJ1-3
ASSQDGTGSGNTIY
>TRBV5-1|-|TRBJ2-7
ASSLDPGQSEQY
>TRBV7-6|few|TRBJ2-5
ASSRFDRDEETQY
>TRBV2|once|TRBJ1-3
ASSSSALSGNTIY
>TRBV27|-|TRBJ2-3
ATGSGRENTQY
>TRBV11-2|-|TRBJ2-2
ASSFLGFDTGELF
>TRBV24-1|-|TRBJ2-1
ATSPGWGTSSYNEQF
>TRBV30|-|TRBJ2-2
AWSDGTTNTGELF
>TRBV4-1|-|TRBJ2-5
ASSHPATGGGETQC
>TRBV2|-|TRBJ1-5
ASSYTLQGSNQPQH
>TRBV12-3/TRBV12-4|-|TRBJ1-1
ASLVLGVNTEAF
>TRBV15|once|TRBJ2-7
ATSRVGEDPTYEQY
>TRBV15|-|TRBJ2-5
ATSVPHDPSRETQY
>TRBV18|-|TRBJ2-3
ASSPDTGGPNSNTDTQY
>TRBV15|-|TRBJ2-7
ATSRNRQVEISGQY
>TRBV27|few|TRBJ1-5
ASSVGSNQPQH
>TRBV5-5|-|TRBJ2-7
ASSPGETYEQY
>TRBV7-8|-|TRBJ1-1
ASSVDRSEAF
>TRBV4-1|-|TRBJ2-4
ASSLQIAKNIQY
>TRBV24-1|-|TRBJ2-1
ATSAGGASYNEQF
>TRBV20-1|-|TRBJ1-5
SASRWGHQPQH
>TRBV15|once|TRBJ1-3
ATSRDLGSGNTIY
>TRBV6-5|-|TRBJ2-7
ASSYSGQNSIYEQY
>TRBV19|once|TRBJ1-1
ASSSPIIRNLNTEAF
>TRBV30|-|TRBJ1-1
AWRDRGNTEAF
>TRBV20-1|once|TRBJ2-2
SARVIGTGELF
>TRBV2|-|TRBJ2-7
ASRDSIYEQY
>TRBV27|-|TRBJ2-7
ASSFLTSGPYEQY
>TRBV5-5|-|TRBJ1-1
ASSLVTVPEAF
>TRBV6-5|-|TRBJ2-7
ASRPDLIIYEQY
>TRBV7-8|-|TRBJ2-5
ASSPRTGPETQY
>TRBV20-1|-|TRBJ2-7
SALLYTGRTYEQY
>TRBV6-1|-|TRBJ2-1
ASGRLADFYNEQF
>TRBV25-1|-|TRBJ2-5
ASSEEGQETQY
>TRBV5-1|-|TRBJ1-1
ASSPPVGGEAF
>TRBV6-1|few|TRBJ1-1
ASTGNTEAF
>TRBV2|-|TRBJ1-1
ASSALPNTEAF
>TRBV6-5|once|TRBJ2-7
ASTRLAGVPYEQY
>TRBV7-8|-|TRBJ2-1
ASSIPGGRSSSYNEQF
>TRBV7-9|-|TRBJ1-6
ASSLGNRVPNSPLH
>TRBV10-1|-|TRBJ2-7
ASSSGIRGIYEQY
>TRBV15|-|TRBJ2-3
ATEVLGDTQY
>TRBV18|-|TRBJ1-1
ASSPGVEGMSSEAF
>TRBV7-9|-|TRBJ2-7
ASSPSGTAYEQY
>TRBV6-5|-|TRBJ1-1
ASSYSIRGLTEAF